The next 8 T cell receptor beta chains were all read from a single sample in a study of T cells in Graves' hyperthyroidism and ophthalmopathy. What was amplified from RNA transcripts were TCR beta CDR3 regions. HTBI primers were the set used in a first-round RT-PCR of the TCR CDR3. Each CDR3 protein gets one entry after TCRdb re-called the multiplex PCR reads with MiXCR. The sample contains roughly 110,000 distinct CDR3 sequences, approximately 15% of which appear only once. The sequenced sample consisted of blood. These receptors all come from a woman in her forties or fifties with Graves' hyperthyroidism.

Here the CDR3 reads CASSLRLAAASYNEQFF. The DNA for the CDR3 is TGTGCCAGCAGCTTGCGCCTAGCGGCCGCCTCCTACAATGAGCAGTTCTTC. The chain uses TRBV11-2 and TRBJ2-1, with 7 bases that match TRBD2. The CDR3 runs 17 residues. The trim removed 3 bases at V and 0 bases at J, leaving 8 bases unmatched. From germline, CDR1 is SGHAT and CDR2 FQNNGV.

In its sample, this clonotype was seen a few times. The rearrangement joins TRBV12-3 or TRBV12-4 to TRBJ1-2; TRBD1 is a possible D gene (6 bases). Between the trimmed V and J ends, which lost 8 bases and 3 bases, there was a span of 13 bases. The CDR3 totals 13 residues. The CDR3 sequence: CASGHTGHYGYTF. The CDR3 DNA is TGTGCCAGCGGTCACACAGGGCACTATGGCTACACCTTC.

This clonotype was recorded many times. This sequence joins TRBV20-1 and TRBJ2-7; the D is unclear. The CDR3 loop spans 14 amino acids. CDR1 and CDR2 (germline): DFQATT, SNEGSKA (reference sequence). Trimming cost V 5 bases and J 5 bases, with 19 bases left between them. The DNA for the CDR3 is TGCAGTGCTTCCTTCAGGCGTGTTTTCGACGAGCAGTACGTC. It codes for CSASFRRVFDEQYV.

This clonotype was detected ten times or more. V usage is TRBV28 and J usage is TRBJ1-2; D is unresolved. V shed 7 bases and J shed 4 bases, with 13 bases lying between them. The CDR3 is 13 residues long. CDR1 MDHEN and CDR2 SYDVKM come from the germline V gene. The CDR3 sequence is CASTPLPRYGYTF. In nucleotides, the CDR3 is TGTGCCAGCACCCCTCTCCCGCGCTATGGCTACACCTTC.

This clonotype was recorded a few times. CDR3 bases: TGCGCCAGCAGCTCCGGGACACCAGCAGCAAATGACCAAGAGACCCAGTACTTC. Translation gives CASSSGTPAANDQETQYF. The rearrangement joins TRBV5-1 to TRBJ2-5; D might be TRBD1 (6 bases). V was cut by 3 bases and J by 0 bases, with 21 bases left in between. Germline V CDR1 and CDR2: SGHRS, YFSETQ. The CDR3 runs 18 residues.

At least ten counts were recorded for this clonotype. The chain carries TRBV18 and TRBJ2-7; possibly TRBD1 for D (6 bases). This CDR3 contains 14 residues. V lost 2 bases, J lost 2 bases, and 10 bases lay in between. Germline CDR1 reads KGHSH; CDR2 reads LQKENI. This CDR3 reads CASSPSRDTYEQYF. The CDR3 DNA reads TGTGCCAGCTCACCAAGCCGGGACACCTACGAGCAGTACTTC.

This clonotype showed up many times. The V gene is TRBV7-9, the J gene TRBJ2-3; TRBD2 aligns across 15 bases. Looked up from germline, CDR1 is SEHNR and CDR2 is FQNEAQ (reference sequence). V lost 3 bases, J lost 6 bases, and 7 bases stayed unmatched. The CDR3 covers 17 residues. The CDR3 protein is CASSFPGLAGGPDTQYF. For the CDR3, the DNA is TGTGCCAGCAGCTTTCCGGGACTAGCGGGAGGACCGGATACGCAGTATTTT.

At least ten counts were recorded for this clonotype. The V and J genes are TRBV10-3 and TRBJ2-7; tentative D call: TRBD1 (7 bases). The germline CDR1 and CDR2 sequences are ENHRY and SYGVKD. V gave up 0 bases and J gave up 2 bases, with 17 bases separating them. The CDR3 contains 17 residues. In DNA form, the CDR3 reads TGTGCCATCAGTGAGTCGATGACAGGGCCGGGGGCCTACGAGCAGTACTTC. Its translation: CAISESMTGPGAYEQYF.